Reported below is one T cell receptor (beta chain). This specimen belongs to a study of blood T cell repertoires in COVID-19. TCRdb keeps only in-frame clones here, not all; method: immunoSEQ multiplex PCR. The data hold 90,000 to 130,000 clones, with just over 85% observed a single time. V was shortened by 5 bases and J by 8 bases, with 28 bases between the two germline ends. CDR1 SEHNR and CDR2 FQNEAQ come from the germline V gene (reference sequence). The CDR3 runs to 18 residues. The TCR sequence derives from a human donor in a cohort sampled during active COVID-19. The specimen was peripheral blood. The rearrangement joins TRBV7-9 to TRBJ2-1; D possibly corresponds to TRBD1 (5 bases). CDR3 protein: CASSKGIGERVSWDEQFF. CDR3 sequence (DNA): TGTGCCAGCAGCAAGGGGATCGGCGAGCGTGTGTCGTGGGATGAGCAGTTCTTC.